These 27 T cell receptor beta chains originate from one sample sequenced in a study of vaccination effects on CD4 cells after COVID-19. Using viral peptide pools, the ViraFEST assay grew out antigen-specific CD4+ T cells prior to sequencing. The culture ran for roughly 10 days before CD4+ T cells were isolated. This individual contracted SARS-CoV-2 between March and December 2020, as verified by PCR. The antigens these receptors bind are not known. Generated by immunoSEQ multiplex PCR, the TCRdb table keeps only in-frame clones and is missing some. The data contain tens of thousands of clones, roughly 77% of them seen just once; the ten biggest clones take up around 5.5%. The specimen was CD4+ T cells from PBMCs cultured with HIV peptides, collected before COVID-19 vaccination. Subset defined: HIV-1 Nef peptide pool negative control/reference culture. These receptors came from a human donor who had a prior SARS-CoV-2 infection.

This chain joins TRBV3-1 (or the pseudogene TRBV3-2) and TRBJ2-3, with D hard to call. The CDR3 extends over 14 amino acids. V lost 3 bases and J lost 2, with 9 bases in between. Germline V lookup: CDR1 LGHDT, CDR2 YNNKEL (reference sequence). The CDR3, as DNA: TGTGCCAGCAGCCATGGAACTTTCACAGATACGCAGTATTTT. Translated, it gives CASSHGTFTDTQYF.

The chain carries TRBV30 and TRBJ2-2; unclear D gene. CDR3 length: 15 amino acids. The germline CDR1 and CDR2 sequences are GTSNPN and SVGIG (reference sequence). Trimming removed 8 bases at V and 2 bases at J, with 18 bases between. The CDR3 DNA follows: TGTGCCCGGGTCGCTTCAGGCGTAAACACCGGGGAGCTGTTTTTT. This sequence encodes CARVASGVNTGELFF.

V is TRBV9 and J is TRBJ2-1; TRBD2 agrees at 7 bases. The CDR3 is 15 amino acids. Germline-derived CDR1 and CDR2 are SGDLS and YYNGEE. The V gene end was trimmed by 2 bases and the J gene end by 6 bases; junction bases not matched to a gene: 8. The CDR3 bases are TGTGCCAGCAGCGTTCGGCGGGGGTGGGGCAATGAGCAGTTCTTC. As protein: CASSVRRGWGNEQFF.

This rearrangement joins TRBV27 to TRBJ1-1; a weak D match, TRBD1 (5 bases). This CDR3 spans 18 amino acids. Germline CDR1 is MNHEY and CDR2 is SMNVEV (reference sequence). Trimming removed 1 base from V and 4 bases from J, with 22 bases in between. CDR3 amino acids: CASSLWRRRGDRGTEAFF. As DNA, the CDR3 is TGTGCCAGCAGTTTATGGCGGAGGCGGGGGGATCGGGGCACTGAAGCTTTCTTT.

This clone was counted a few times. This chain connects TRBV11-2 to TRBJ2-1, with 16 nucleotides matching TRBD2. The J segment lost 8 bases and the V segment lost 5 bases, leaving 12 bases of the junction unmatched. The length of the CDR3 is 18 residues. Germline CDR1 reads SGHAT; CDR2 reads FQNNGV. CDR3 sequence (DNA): TGTGCCAGCAGCACGGGACTAGCGGGAGGGCCTCGCTCCCATGAGCAGTTCTTC. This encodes CASSTGLAGGPRSHEQFF.

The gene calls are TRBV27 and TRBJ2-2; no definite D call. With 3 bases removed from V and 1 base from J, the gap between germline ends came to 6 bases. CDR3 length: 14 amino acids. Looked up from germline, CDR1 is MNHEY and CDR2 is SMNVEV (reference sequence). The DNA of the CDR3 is TGTGCCAGCAGTTTTTTATGGAACACCGGGGAGCTGTTTTTT. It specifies CASSFLWNTGELFF.

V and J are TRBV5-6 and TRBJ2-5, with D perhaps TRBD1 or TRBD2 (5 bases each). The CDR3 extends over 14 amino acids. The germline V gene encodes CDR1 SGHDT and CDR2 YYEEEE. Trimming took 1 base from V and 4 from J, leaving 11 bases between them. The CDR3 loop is CASSLLPGRETQYF. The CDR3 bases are TGTGCCAGCAGCTTGCTTCCAGGGAGAGAGACCCAGTACTTC.

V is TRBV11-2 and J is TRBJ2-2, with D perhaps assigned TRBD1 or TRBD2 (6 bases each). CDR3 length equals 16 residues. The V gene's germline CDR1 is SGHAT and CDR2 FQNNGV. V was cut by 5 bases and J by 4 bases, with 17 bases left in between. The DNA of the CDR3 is TGTGCCAGCAGCCGGGGGAGACAGGATTTCACCGGGGAGCTGTTTTTT. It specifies CASSRGRQDFTGELFF. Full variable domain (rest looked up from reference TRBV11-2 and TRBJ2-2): EAGVAQSPRYKIIEKRQSVAFWCNPISGHATLYWYQQILGQGPKLLIQFQNNGVVDDSQLPKDRFSAERLKGVDSTLKIQPAKLEDSAVYLCASSRGRQDFTGELFFGEGSRLTVL.

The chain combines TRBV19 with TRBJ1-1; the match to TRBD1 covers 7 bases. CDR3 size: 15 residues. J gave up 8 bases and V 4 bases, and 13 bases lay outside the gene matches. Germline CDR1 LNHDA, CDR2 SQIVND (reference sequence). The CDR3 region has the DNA TGTGCCAGTAGTACCCGACAGGGTTCCCTTGGAGAAGCTTTCTTT. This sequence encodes CASSTRQGSLGEAFF.

This CDR3 reads CASSPRDGGLGETQYF. CDR3 nucleotide sequence: TGTGCCAGCAGCCCGCGGGACGGCGGGCTAGGAGAGACCCAGTACTTC. The rearrangement joins TRBV7-6 to TRBJ2-5; D is perhaps TRBD2 (6 bases). Germline loops: CDR1 SGHVS, CDR2 FNYEAQ. V lost 5 bases and J lost 4, with 20 bases in between. This CDR3 contains 16 residues.

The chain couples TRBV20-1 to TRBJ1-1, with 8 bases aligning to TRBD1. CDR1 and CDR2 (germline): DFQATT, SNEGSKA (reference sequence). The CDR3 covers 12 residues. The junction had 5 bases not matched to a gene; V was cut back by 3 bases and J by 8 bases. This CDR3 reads CSASYQGAEAFF. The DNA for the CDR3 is TGCAGTGCTAGTTACCAGGGGGCCGAAGCTTTCTTT.

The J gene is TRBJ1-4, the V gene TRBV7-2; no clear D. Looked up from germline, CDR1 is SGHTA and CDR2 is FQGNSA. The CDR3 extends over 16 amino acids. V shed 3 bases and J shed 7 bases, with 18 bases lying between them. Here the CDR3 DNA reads TGTGCCAGCAGCTTGGGCGGAGCCTTCTCGGGTGAAAAACTGTTTTTT. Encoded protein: CASSLGGAFSGEKLFF.

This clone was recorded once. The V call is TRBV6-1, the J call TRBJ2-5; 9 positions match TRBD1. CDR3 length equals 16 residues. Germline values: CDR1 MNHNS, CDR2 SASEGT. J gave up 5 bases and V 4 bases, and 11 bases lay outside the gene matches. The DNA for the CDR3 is TGTGCCAGCAGTGGGGACCGACAGGGGGATCGGGAGACCCAGTACTTC. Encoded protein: CASSGDRQGDRETQYF.

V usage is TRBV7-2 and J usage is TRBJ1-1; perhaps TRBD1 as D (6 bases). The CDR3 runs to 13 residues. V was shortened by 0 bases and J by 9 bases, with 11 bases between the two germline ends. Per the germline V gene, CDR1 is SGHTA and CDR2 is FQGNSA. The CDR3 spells CASSLAGAGQAFF. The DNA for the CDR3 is TGTGCCAGCAGCTTAGCGGGGGCCGGGCAAGCTTTCTTT.

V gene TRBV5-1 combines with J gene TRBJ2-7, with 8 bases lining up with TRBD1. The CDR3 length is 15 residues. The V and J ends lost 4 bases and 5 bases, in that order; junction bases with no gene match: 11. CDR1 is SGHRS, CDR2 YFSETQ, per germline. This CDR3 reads CASSQTRTGFNEQYF. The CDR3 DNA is TGCGCCAGCAGCCAAACCCGGACAGGGTTCAACGAGCAGTACTTC.

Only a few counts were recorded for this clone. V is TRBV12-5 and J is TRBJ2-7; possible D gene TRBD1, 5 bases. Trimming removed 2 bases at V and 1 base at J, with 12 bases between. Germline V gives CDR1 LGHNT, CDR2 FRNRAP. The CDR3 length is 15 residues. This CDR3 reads CASGLYPGWSYEQYF. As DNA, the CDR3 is TGTGCTAGTGGTTTGTATCCAGGGTGGTCCTACGAGCAGTACTTC.

The CDR3 region has the DNA TGTGCCAGCAGCTTAGCTACAGGGATCTACGAGCAGTACTTC. This gives the protein CASSLATGIYEQYF. The chain links TRBV7-8 to TRBJ2-7; possibly TRBD1 for D (6 bases). V gave up 0 bases and J gave up 3 bases, with 9 bases separating them. This CDR3 contains 14 residues. Germline V lookup: CDR1 SGHVS, CDR2 FQNEAQ.

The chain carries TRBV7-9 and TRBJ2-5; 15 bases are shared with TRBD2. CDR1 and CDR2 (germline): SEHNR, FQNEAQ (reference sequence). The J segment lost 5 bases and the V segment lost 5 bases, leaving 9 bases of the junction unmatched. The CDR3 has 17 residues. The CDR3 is CASSEGLAGGGIETQYF. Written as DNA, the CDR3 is TGTGCCAGCAGCGAGGGACTAGCGGGGGGTGGAATTGAGACCCAGTACTTC.

The CDR3 here is CAWDRVITEAFF. As DNA, the CDR3 is TGTGCCTGGGACAGGGTTATAACTGAAGCTTTCTTT. The chain couples TRBV30 to TRBJ1-1, with TRBD1 matching 7 bases. After removal of 5 bases from V and 5 bases from J, the junction contained 5 bases not matched to a gene. This CDR3 is 12 amino acids long. Germline CDR1 GTSNPN, CDR2 SVGIG (reference sequence). Looking up the rest from reference TRBV30 and TRBJ1-1 gives the full variable domain: SQTIHQWPATLVQPVGSPLSLECTVEGTSNPNLYWYRQAAGRGLQLLFYSVGIGQISSEVPQNLSASRPQDRQFILSSKKLLLSDSGFYLCAWDRVITEAFFGQGTRLTVV.

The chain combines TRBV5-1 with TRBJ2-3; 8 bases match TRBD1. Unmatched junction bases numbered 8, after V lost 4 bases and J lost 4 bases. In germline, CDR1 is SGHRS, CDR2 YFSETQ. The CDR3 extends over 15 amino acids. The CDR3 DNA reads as TGCGCCAGCAGCCTCACAAGACAGGGGCCAGATACGCAGTATTTT. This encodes CASSLTRQGPDTQYF. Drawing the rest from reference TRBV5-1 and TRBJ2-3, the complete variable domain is KAGVTQTPRYLIKTRGQQVTLSCSPISGHRSVSWYQQTPGQGLQFLFEYFSETQRNKGNFPGRFSGRQFSNSRSEMNVSTLELGDSALYLCASSLTRQGPDTQYFGPGTRLTVL.

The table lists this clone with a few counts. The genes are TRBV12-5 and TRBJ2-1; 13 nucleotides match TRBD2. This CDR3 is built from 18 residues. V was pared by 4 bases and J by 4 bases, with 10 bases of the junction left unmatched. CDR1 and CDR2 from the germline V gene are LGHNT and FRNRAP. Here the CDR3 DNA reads TGTGCTAGTGGTTGGTTACTAGCGGGAGGGCCCTCTTACAATGAGCAGTTCTTC. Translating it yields CASGWLLAGGPSYNEQFF.

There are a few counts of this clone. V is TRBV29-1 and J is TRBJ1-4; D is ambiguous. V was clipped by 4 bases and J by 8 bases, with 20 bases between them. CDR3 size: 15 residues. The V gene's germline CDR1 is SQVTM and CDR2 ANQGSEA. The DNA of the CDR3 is TGCAGCGTTGGTGTGGCCTCCTTCACCGGGGAAAAACTGTTTTTT. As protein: CSVGVASFTGEKLFF.

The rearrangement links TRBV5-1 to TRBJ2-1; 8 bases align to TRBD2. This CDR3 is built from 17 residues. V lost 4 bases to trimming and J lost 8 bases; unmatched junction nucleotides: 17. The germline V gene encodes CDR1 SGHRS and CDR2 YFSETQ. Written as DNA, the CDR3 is TGCGCCAGCAGCCGTCCCGCCTGGGCCCTCGGGAGGGATGAGCAGTTCTTC. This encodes CASSRPAWALGRDEQFF. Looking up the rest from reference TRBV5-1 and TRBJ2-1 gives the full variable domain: KAGVTQTPRYLIKTRGQQVTLSCSPISGHRSVSWYQQTPGQGLQFLFEYFSETQRNKGNFPGRFSGRQFSNSRSEMNVSTLELGDSALYLCASSRPAWALGRDEQFFGPGTRLTVL.

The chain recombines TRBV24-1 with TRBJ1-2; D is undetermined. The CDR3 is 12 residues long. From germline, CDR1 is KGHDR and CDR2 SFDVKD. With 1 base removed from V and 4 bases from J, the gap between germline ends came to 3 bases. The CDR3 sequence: CATSDFGYGYTF. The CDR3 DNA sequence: TGTGCCACCAGTGATTTCGGCTATGGCTACACCTTC.

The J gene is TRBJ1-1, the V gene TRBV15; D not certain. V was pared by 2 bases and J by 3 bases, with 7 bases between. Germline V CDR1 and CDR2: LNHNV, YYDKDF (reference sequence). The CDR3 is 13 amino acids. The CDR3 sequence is CATSRQWDTEAFF. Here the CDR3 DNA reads TGTGCCACCAGCAGACAATGGGACACTGAAGCTTTCTTT. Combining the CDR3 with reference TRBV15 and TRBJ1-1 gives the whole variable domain DAMVIQNPRYQVTQFGKPVTLSCSQTLNHNVMYWYQQKSSQAPKLLFHYYDKDFNNEADTPDNFQSRRPNTSFCFLDIRSPGLGDTAMYLCATSRQWDTEAFFGQGTRLTVV.

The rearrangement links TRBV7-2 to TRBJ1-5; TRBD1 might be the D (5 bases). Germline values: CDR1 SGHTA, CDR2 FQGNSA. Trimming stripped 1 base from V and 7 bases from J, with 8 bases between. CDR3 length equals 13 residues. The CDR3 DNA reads TGTGCCAGCAGCTTAGAGGGGAGACAGCCCCAGCATTTT. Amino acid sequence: CASSLEGRQPQHF.

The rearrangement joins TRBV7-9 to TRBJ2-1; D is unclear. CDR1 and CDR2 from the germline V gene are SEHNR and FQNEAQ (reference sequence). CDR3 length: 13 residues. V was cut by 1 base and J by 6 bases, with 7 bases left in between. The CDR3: CASSLVGLNEQFF. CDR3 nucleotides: TGTGCCAGCAGCTTAGTTGGCCTCAATGAGCAGTTCTTC.